The T cell receptor beta chain under discussion was sequenced for a study of blood T cell repertoires in COVID-19. Study-level information: Italy, Spain and the United States were the sources of the convalescent and acute COVID-19 samples. PBMCs, B-cell-depleted T cells, or T cells provided the cDNA or gDNA that made up the material.

A note on this clone: The same CDR3 is also encoded by other DNA sequences in this sample.

Germline V gene data show CDR1 as MNHEY and CDR2 as SVGEGT. This CDR3 spans 15 amino acids. Trimming removed 3 bases from V and 1 base from J, with 10 bases in between. Source study methods: Amplification from reference gene primers served as the basis for estimated nucleated cell counts. Here immunoSEQ multiplex PCR was the method, and the copy in TCRdb shows in-frame clones only, minus some. Clone size and V and J calls were adopted from that table, with D and trimming inferred from the DNA. The data hold about 73,000 clones, with roughly 83% observed a single time. The sequencing input was peripheral blood. This chain connects TRBV6-2 or TRBV6-3 to TRBJ1-5; D might be TRBD1 (5 bases). This sequence was found in an elderly man with active or convalescent COVID-19. CDR3 sequence: CASSYAGLSNQPQHF. CDR3 bases: TGTGCCAGCAGTTATGCAGGGCTCAGCAATCAGCCCCAGCATTTT.